Shown below are 26 T cell receptor beta chains from a single sample sequenced in a study of CD4 and CD8 cells across lung adenocarcinoma regions (dated by TCRdb to the late 2010s). Libraries came from PCR. TCRdb records HiSeq X Ten as the sequencer. TCRdb handled the public reads itself, with Q25 trimming in fastp and clone calling in MiXCR, and kept productive beta chains. Each CDR3 protein gets just one entry, which takes the most common genes and DNA from the rows behind it. The sample table lists 3,000 to 4,000 distinct CDR3 sequences, roughly 69% of them with a count of one. The leading ten clones occupy 15% of the sample. The specimen was CD4+ T cells from the margin of a lung tumor. In the paper's terms, the cell subset or site label means: tumor margin region. These receptors all come from a male donor with lung adenocarcinoma. The CD4 and CD8 labels of this study may be unreliable.

The gene calls are TRBV6-1 and TRBJ2-5; 12 positions match TRBD2. The germline V gene encodes CDR1 MNHNS and CDR2 SASEGT. The CDR3 consists of 17 residues. The junction had 3 bases not matched to a gene; V was cut back by 1 base and J by 0 bases. The CDR3 DNA reads TGTGCCAGCAGTGAAGGACGACTAGCGGGGGACCAAGAGACCCAGTACTTC. Residues: CASSEGRLAGDQETQYF.

The chain employs TRBV7-2 and TRBJ2-3; TRBD1 aligns across 8 bases. V trimming: 6 bases; J trimming: 1 base; junction bases outside the gene matches: 15. Germline CDR1 is SGHTA and CDR2 is FQGNSA. This CDR3 is built from 18 residues. CDR3 DNA sequence: TGTGCCAGCAGTTGGGGCTGGGGGACAGGTCGACGCACAGATACGCAGTATTTT. Encoded protein: CASSWGWGTGRRTDTQYF.

This clonotype came up a few times. This chain links TRBV6-1 with TRBJ2-1; TRBD2 aligns across 7 bases. Unmatched junction bases numbered 7, after V lost 1 base and J lost 4 bases. Germline values: CDR1 MNHNS, CDR2 SASEGT. CDR3 length equals 16 residues. The CDR3 here is CASSEVSSGPYNEQFF. The CDR3 region has the DNA TGTGCCAGCAGTGAAGTTAGTAGCGGGCCTTACAATGAGCAGTTCTTC.

For this clonotype: The junction departs from the called germline gene at one end, perhaps through a read error. The chain employs TRBV6-1 and TRBJ1-5; D might be TRBD1 (6 bases). The CDR3 has 15 residues. CDR1 is MNHNS and CDR2 is SASEGT in the germline V gene. Here the CDR3 reads CASREGGGQGQPQHF. CDR3 in DNA: TGTGCCAGCAGAGAAGGGGGGGGGCAAGGTCAGCCCCAGCATTTT.

This clonotype was observed a handful of times. The chain uses TRBV6-2 or TRBV6-3 and TRBJ2-1; D is unresolved. The V gene's germline CDR1 is MNHEY and CDR2 SVGEGT. The CDR3 is made up of 17 amino acids. With 4 bases removed from V and 3 bases from J, the gap between germline ends came to 19 bases. For the CDR3, the DNA is TGTGCCAGCAGTTTCCCAGTTCTTCACAGTATCTACAATGAGCAGTTCTTC. It encodes CASSFPVLHSIYNEQFF.

This chain uses TRBV6-1 with TRBJ1-5; a weak D match, TRBD1 (5 bases). CDR3 size: 18 residues. CDR1 and CDR2 (germline): MNHNS, SASEGT. V gave up 1 base and J gave up 6 bases, with 22 bases separating them. CDR3 DNA: TGTGCCAGCAGTGAAGACGAGTACCGGCTAGGGGTGAGTCAGCCCCAGCATTTT. This codes for CASSEDEYRLGVSQPQHF.

The chain carries TRBV29-1 and TRBJ2-5; D not resolved. Trimming took 8 bases from V and 2 from J, leaving 12 bases between them. The CDR3 runs to 12 residues. CDR1 SQVTM and CDR2 ANQGSEA come from the germline V gene. The CDR3 DNA is TGCAGCCTCAGTCCCAGTCAAGAGACCCAGTACTTC. It codes for CSLSPSQETQYF.

This chain uses TRBV6-5 with TRBJ1-3; no firm D call. Germline V CDR1 and CDR2: MNHEY, SVGAGI. The CDR3 extends over 17 amino acids. Trimming took off 2 bases at V and 4 bases at J, with 18 bases between the two ends. The CDR3 reads CASSYRAGNVLGNTIYF. The CDR3 bases are TGTGCCAGCAGTTACAGGGCGGGGAATGTCTTGGGAAACACCATATATTTT.

This clonotype has only one observation. This chain uses TRBV6-1 with TRBJ2-1, with D maybe TRBD2 (6 bases). Trimming left V 6 bases short and J 1 base short, with 13 bases between. This CDR3 region has 15 residues. Germline values: CDR1 MNHNS, CDR2 SASEGT. The CDR3 is CASRPGTESYNEQFF. The CDR3 nucleotides read TGTGCCAGCAGGCCCGGGACTGAGTCCTACAATGAGCAGTTCTTC.

The sample holds a few counts of this clonotype. V gene TRBV7-8 combines with J gene TRBJ2-1; D remains ambiguous. The V gene's germline CDR1 is SGHVS and CDR2 FQNEAQ. Between the trimmed V and J ends, which lost 5 bases and 3 bases, there was a span of 5 bases. This CDR3 contains 12 residues. This chain's CDR3 is CASSTIYNEQFF. The CDR3, as DNA: TGTGCCAGCAGCACAATCTACAATGAGCAGTTCTTC.

The genes are TRBV7-2 and TRBJ2-2; the D gene is possibly TRBD2 (6 bases). This CDR3 spans 17 amino acids. V was clipped by 2 bases and J by 7 bases, with 20 bases between them. Germline V lookup: CDR1 SGHTA, CDR2 FQGNSA. The CDR3: CASSLSSARISGGELFF. The CDR3 region has the DNA TGTGCCAGCAGCTTATCTTCGGCTAGAATTAGCGGCGGGGAGCTGTTTTTT.

This clonotype was counted only a few times. The chain couples TRBV6-1 to TRBJ1-2, with D tentatively TRBD1 (6 bases). From germline, CDR1 is MNHNS and CDR2 SASEGT. The CDR3 is made up of 15 amino acids. With 5 bases removed from V and 4 bases from J, the gap between germline ends came to 17 bases. The CDR3 loop is CASSPIAGASYGYTF. The CDR3 bases are TGTGCCAGCAGTCCCATTGCAGGGGCCTCCTATGGCTACACCTTC.

V and J are TRBV5-3 and TRBJ2-1, with 7 bases lining up with TRBD2. TRBV5-3 is classed as an ORF, of uncertain function. V lost 1 base to trimming and J lost 4 bases; unmatched junction nucleotides: 5. The CDR3 spans 15 residues. The CDR3 loop is CARSLFGGIYNEQFF. The CDR3 bases are TGTGCCAGAAGCTTGTTCGGGGGGATATACAATGAGCAGTTCTTC.

This clonotype was seen only a few times. V is TRBV14 and J is TRBJ2-3; D remains ambiguous. V was clipped by 1 base and J by 0 bases, with 8 bases between them. Germline-derived CDR1 and CDR2 are SGHDN and FVKESK. This CDR3 is 15 amino acids long. The CDR3 DNA reads as TGTGCCAGCAGCCAAGTCTCACGAAGCACAGATACGCAGTATTTT. Its protein is CASSQVSRSTDTQYF.

This clonotype was detected only a few times. The genes are TRBV30 and TRBJ2-7, with 9 bases that match TRBD1. V gave up 3 bases and J gave up 3 bases; unmatched junction bases: 6. Per germline, CDR1 GTSNPN and CDR2 SVGIG (reference sequence). This CDR3 is 14 amino acids long. CDR3 sequence (DNA): TGTGCCTGGAGCCCACAGGGGGCGGGCTACGAGCAGTACTTC. It specifies CAWSPQGAGYEQYF.

The chain joins TRBV9 to TRBJ2-1; TRBD2 aligns across 9 bases. From germline, CDR1 is SGDLS and CDR2 YYNGEE. The J segment lost 8 bases and the V segment lost 4 bases, leaving 10 bases of the junction unmatched. This CDR3 spans 15 amino acids. The CDR3 reads CASSPWGREGDEQFF. The CDR3 DNA reads TGTGCCAGCAGCCCCTGGGGGCGGGAGGGCGATGAGCAGTTCTTC.

This clonotype has a handful of counts. The chain carries TRBV6-1 and TRBJ2-1, with D uncertain. Trimming removed 3 bases at V and 0 bases at J, with 12 bases between. Germline-derived CDR1 and CDR2 are MNHNS and SASEGT. The CDR3 runs 16 residues. The CDR3 is CASSEHADNSYNEQFF. In nucleotides, the CDR3 is TGTGCCAGCAGTGAGCATGCTGACAACTCCTACAATGAGCAGTTCTTC.

V and J are TRBV6-5 and TRBJ1-2; 8 positions agree with TRBD1. Germline CDR1 MNHEY, CDR2 SVGAGI. V gave up 2 bases and J gave up 4 bases; unmatched junction bases: 6. This CDR3 is built from 15 residues. The CDR3 nucleotides read TGTGCCAGCAGTTACACAGGGGGTGATATCTATGGCTACACCTTC. Its translation is CASSYTGGDIYGYTF.

This chain uses TRBV6-1 with TRBJ2-1; perhaps TRBD2 as D (6 bases). The end of the DNA fits TRBJ2-7 better, so the J call may be wrong. CDR1 and CDR2 from the germline V gene are MNHNS and SASEGT. The CDR3 totals 14 residues. CDR3 region: CASTSWRGVYEQYF. CDR3 coding DNA: TGTGCCAGCACCAGCTGGCGGGGAGTCTACGAGCAGTACTTC.

V gene TRBV12-3 or TRBV12-4 combines with J gene TRBJ2-3; unclear D gene. V was trimmed by 6 bases and J by 7 bases, leaving 11 bases between them. The length of the CDR3 is 12 residues. CDR3 coding DNA: TGTGCCAGCAGCCCGTTATCCTATACGCAGTATTTT. It codes for CASSPLSYTQYF.

This clonotype is categorized as medium-sized. The chain employs TRBV7-9 and TRBJ1-1, with 7 bases fitting TRBD1. Per the germline V gene, CDR1 is SEHNR and CDR2 is FQNEAQ (reference sequence). The CDR3 is made up of 16 amino acids. The V segment lost 4 bases and the J segment 0 bases; nucleotides outside the gene matches: 8. In nucleotides, the CDR3 is TGTGCCAGCAGCTCCGGACAGGACCTTATGAACACTGAAGCTTTCTTT. It translates to CASSSGQDLMNTEAFF. The whole variable domain, remainder taken from reference TRBV7-9 and TRBJ1-1, is DTGVSQNPRHKITKRGQNVTFRCDPISEHNRLYWYRQTLGQGPEFLTYFQNEAQLEKSRLLSDRFSAERPKGSFSTLEIQRTEQGDSAMYLCASSSGQDLMNTEAFFGQGTRLTVV.

The chain couples TRBV12-3 or TRBV12-4 to TRBJ2-5, with a weak D call TRBD1 (6 bases). The CDR3 totals 16 residues. Trimming removed 6 bases at V and 4 bases at J, with 21 bases between. CDR3 residues: CASRHGMGAEGETQYF. Written as DNA, the CDR3 is TGTGCCAGCAGACACGGTATGGGGGCTGAAGGAGAGACCCAGTACTTC.

This chain joins TRBV6-5 and TRBJ2-1, with D maybe TRBD2 (6 bases). CDR1 is MNHEY and CDR2 is SVGAGI in the germline V gene. CDR3 size: 15 residues. Between the trimmed V and J ends, which lost 7 bases and 3 bases, there was a span of 16 bases. In DNA form, the CDR3 reads TGTGCCAGCATTAGAACCGGGACTGTCTACAATGAGCAGTTCTTC. The encoded protein is CASIRTGTVYNEQFF.

The chain has TRBV11-3 and TRBJ2-7, with D perhaps matching TRBD1 or TRBD2 (5 bases each). V was cut by 3 bases and J by 12 bases, with 15 bases left in between. The CDR3 totals 12 residues. Germline loops: CDR1 SGHNT, CDR2 YENEEA. CDR3 in DNA: TGTGCCAGCAGCTTTGGGACCTCTCTGGTGTACTTC. This encodes CASSFGTSLVYF. The full variable domain, in which reference TRBV11-3 and TRBJ2-7 provide the parts outside the CDR3, is EAGVVQSPRYKIIEKKQPVAFWCNPISGHNTLYWYLQNLGQGPELLIRYENEEAVDDSQLPKDRFSAERLKGVDSTLKIQPAELGDSAVYLCASSFGTSLVYFGPGTRLTVT.

The chain has TRBV6-1 and TRBJ2-5, with D tentatively TRBD1 or TRBD2 (5 bases each). Looked up from germline, CDR1 is MNHNS and CDR2 is SASEGT. This CDR3 spans 13 amino acids. Trimming took 11 bases from V and 11 from J, leaving 24 bases between them. CDR3 in DNA: TGTGCCGGCGCCCTGCTCCTGGGGGATGAGCAGTACTTC. Protein product: CAGALLLGDEQYF.

The CDR3 nucleotides are TGTGCCAGCAGTTACTCGTTTACCGCAAGCCAAGAGACCCAGTACTTC. Its protein is CASSYSFTASQETQYF. V gene TRBV6-5 combines with J gene TRBJ2-5; no definite D call. Trimming stripped 0 bases from V and 1 base from J, with 12 bases between. Germline V gene sequence: CDR1 MNHEY, CDR2 SVGAGI. CDR3 length: 16 amino acids.